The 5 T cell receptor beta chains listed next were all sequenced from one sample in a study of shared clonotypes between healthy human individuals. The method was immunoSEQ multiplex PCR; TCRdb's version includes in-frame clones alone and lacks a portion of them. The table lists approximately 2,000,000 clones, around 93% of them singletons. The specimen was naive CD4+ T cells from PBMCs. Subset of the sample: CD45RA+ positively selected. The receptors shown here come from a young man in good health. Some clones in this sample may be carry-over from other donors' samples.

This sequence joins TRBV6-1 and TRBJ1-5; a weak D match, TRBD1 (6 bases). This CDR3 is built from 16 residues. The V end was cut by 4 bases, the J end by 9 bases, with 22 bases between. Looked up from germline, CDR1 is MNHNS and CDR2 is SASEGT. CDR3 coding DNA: TGTGCCAGCAGTGCTTGGGCAGGGGCACCCGTCGGGCCCCAGCATTTT. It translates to CASSAWAGAPVGPQHF.

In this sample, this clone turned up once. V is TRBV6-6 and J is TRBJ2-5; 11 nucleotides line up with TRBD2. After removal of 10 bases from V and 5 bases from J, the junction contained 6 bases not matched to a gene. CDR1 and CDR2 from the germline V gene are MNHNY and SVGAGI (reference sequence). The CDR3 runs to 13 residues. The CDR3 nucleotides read TGTGCCACCAACTTAGCGGGGGGGGAGACCCAGTACTTC. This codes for CATNLAGGETQYF.

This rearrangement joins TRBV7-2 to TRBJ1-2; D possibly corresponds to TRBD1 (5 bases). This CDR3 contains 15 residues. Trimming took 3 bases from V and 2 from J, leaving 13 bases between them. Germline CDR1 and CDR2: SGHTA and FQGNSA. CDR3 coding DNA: TGTGCCAGCAGCTTCTTAGGGGAATCAAACTATGGCTACACCTTC. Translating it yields CASSFLGESNYGYTF.

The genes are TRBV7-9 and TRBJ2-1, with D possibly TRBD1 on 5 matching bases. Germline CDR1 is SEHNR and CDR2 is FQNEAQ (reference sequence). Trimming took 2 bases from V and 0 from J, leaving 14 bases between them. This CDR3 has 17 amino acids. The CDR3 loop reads CASSLRAGASSYNEQFF. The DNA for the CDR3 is TGTGCCAGCAGCTTACGGGCTGGGGCGAGCTCCTACAATGAGCAGTTCTTC.

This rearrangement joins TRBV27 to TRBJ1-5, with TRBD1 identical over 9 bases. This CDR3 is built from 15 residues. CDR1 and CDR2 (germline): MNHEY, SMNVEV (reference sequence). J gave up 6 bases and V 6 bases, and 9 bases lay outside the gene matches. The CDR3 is CASRPRDRVIQPQHF. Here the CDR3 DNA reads TGTGCCAGCAGACCCCGGGACAGGGTAATTCAGCCCCAGCATTTT.